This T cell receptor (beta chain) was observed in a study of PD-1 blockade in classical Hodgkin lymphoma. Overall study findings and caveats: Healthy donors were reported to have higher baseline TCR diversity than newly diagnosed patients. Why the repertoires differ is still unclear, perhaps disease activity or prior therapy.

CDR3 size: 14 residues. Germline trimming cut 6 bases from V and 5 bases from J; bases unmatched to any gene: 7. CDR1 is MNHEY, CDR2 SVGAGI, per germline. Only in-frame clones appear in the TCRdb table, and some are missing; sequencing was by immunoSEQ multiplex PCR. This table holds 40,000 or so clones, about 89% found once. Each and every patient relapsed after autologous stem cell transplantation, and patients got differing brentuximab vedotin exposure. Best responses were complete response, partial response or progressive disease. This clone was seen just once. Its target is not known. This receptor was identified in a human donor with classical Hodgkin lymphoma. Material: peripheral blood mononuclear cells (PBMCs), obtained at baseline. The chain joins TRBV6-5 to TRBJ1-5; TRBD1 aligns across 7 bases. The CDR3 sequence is CASRRGTADQPQHF. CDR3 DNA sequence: TGTGCCAGCAGACGGGGGACAGCGGATCAGCCCCAGCATTTT.